What follows is one T cell receptor beta chain and its context. This record comes from a study of control samples from healthy donors and cancer patients. TCRdb keeps only in-frame clones here, not all; method: immunoSEQ multiplex PCR. This sample has about 40,000 clones, with around 90% found just once. V lost 1 base and J lost 6, with 15 bases in between. This CDR3 comprises 15 residues. Per germline, CDR1 GTSNPN and CDR2 SVGIG (reference sequence). The chain recombines TRBV30 with TRBJ1-4; D remains ambiguous. This sequence was found in a woman in her forties or fifties in good health. Sequenced: blood. CDR3 sequence: CAWSEGPFPDEKLFF. CDR3 bases: TGTGCCTGGAGTGAAGGACCGTTCCCGGATGAAAAACTGTTTTTT.